These 31 T cell receptor beta chains share one sample of origin, sequenced in a study of human T cells and chemical hapten exposure. Time point denoted: patch test 3, about 24 weeks after DPC sensitization. Treatment given: therapeutic diphenylcyclopropenone sensitization with weekly scalp DPC. TCRdb ran MiXCR on the RACE reads and lists one entry per CDR3 protein. Here the sample spans 100,000 to 120,000 distinct CDR3 sequences, 34% being singletons. This sample comprised whole blood, obtained in connection with sensitization to the hapten diphenylcyclopropenone (DPC). These receptor sequences come from a man aged 35-49 years with alopecia areata. Some clones in this sample may be carry-over from other donors' samples.

CDR3 in amino acids: CASSPGSHGAYEQYF. The CDR3 DNA follows: TGTGCCAGCAGTCCCGGGTCCCACGGGGCCTACGAGCAGTACTTC. The chain is built from TRBV28 and TRBJ2-7, with D possibly matching TRBD2 (5 bases). The CDR3 length is 15 residues. From germline, CDR1 is MDHEN and CDR2 SYDVKM. V lost 5 bases and J lost 2, with 16 bases in between.

This clonotype was seen once. The CDR3 DNA reads as TGCAGTGCCTCCAGGGACAGGGATAGAGTAAGAAATCAGCCCCAGCATTTT. Translating it yields CSASRDRDRVRNQPQHF. The rearrangement uses TRBV20-1 and TRBJ1-5; 9 bases match TRBD1. There are 17 residues in the CDR3. Germline trimming cut 6 bases from V and 4 bases from J; bases unmatched to any gene: 16. Germline values: CDR1 DFQATT, CDR2 SNEGSKA (reference sequence).

This clonotype was counted between two and nine times. The chain carries TRBV29-1 and TRBJ2-4; no clear D. Germline-derived CDR1 and CDR2 are SQVTM and ANQGSEA. V shed 2 bases and J shed 0 bases, with 8 bases lying between them. The CDR3 loop spans 14 amino acids. The CDR3 DNA reads as TGCAGCGTTGAAATGAGACTAGCCAAAAACATTCAGTACTTC. Encoded protein: CSVEMRLAKNIQYF. The variable domain in full, completed from reference TRBV29-1 and TRBJ2-4, reads SAVISQKPSRDICQRGTSLTIQCQVDSQVTMMFWYRQQPGQSLTLIATANQGSEATYESGFVIDKFPISRPNLTFSTLTVSNMSPEDSSIYLCSVEMRLAKNIQYFGAGTRLSVL.

This clonotype was recorded a few times. This chain uses TRBV21-1 with TRBJ1-1; TRBD1 is the table's D call, not checked against the DNA. TRBV21-1 is designated a pseudogene. This CDR3 is 16 amino acids long. This chain's CDR3 is CASPSPGQAIEAEAFF. The CDR3 DNA follows: TGTGCCAGCCCCTCTCCGGGACAGGCGATTGAGGCTGAAGCTTTCTTT.

The chain combines TRBV11-3 with TRBJ2-3; D is perhaps TRBD1 or TRBD2 (5 bases each). The V gene's germline CDR1 is SGHNT and CDR2 YENEEA. The CDR3 runs to 15 residues. Trimming pared 1 base from V and 1 base from J, leaving 9 bases between. In DNA form, the CDR3 reads TGTGCCAGCAGCTTAGTAATGGGGGGCACAGATACGCAGTATTTT. It yields the protein CASSLVMGGTDTQYF.

The chain recombines TRBV28 with TRBJ2-1; D call uncertain. V lost 7 bases and J 0 bases, leaving 4 bases between the germline ends. Germline lookup yields CDR1 MDHEN and CDR2 SYDVKM. The CDR3 runs 12 residues. The CDR3 loop is CASNLSYNEQFF. The CDR3 DNA sequence: TGTGCCAGCAACCTCTCCTACAATGAGCAGTTCTTC. Combining the CDR3 with reference TRBV28 and TRBJ2-1 gives the whole variable domain DVKVTQSSRYLVKRTGEKVFLECVQDMDHENMFWYRQDPGLGLRLIYFSYDVKMKEKGDIPEGYSVSREKKERFSLILESASTNQTSMYLCASNLSYNEQFFGPGTRLTVL.

This sequence joins TRBV3-1 and TRBJ2-1; 8 bases fit TRBD2. The V and J ends lost 1 base and 7 bases, in that order; junction bases with no gene match: 9. The V gene's germline CDR1 is LGHDT and CDR2 YNNKEL (reference sequence). The CDR3 spans 16 residues. The CDR3 sequence: CASSQVGGTRRNEQFF. DNA of the CDR3: TGTGCCAGCAGCCAAGTTGGGGGGACTAGAAGGAATGAGCAGTTCTTC.

This clonotype was observed a few times. The chain carries TRBV27 and TRBJ1-1; D is unresolved. V dropped 11 bases and J dropped 1 base, with 14 bases sitting between them. The CDR3 has 13 amino acids. Germline V lookup: CDR1 MNHEY, CDR2 SMNVEV (reference sequence). CDR3 in amino acids: CACSRARNTEAFF. CDR3 sequence (DNA): TGTGCCTGTTCCCGGGCCAGGAACACTGAAGCTTTCTTT.

This clonotype was observed once. V and J are TRBV6-1 and TRBJ1-5; tentative D call: TRBD1 (6 bases). The CDR3 covers 12 residues. V was pared by 6 bases and J by 6 bases, with 9 bases between. Per the germline V gene, CDR1 is MNHNS and CDR2 is SASEGT. CDR3: CASRSGAQPQHF. The CDR3 DNA sequence: TGTGCCAGCAGGTCGGGGGCTCAGCCCCAGCATTTT.

This chain connects TRBV15 to TRBJ1-4, with 7 bases aligning to TRBD1. Germline CDR1 and CDR2: LNHNV and YYDKDF (reference sequence). CDR3 size: 15 residues. V lost 4 bases to trimming and J lost 8 bases; unmatched junction nucleotides: 10. The DNA for the CDR3 is TGTGCCACCAGCACCCAGACAGGGAAAGAGGAAAAACTGTTTTTT. Translating gives CATSTQTGKEEKLFF. Full variable domain (missing parts from reference TRBV15 and TRBJ1-4): DAMVIQNPRYQVTQFGKPVTLSCSQTLNHNVMYWYQQKSSQAPKLLFHYYDKDFNNEADTPDNFQSRRPNTSFCFLDIRSPGLGDTAMYLCATSTQTGKEEKLFFGSGTQLSVL.

This clonotype appeared once. The chain couples TRBV4-2 to TRBJ2-3, with D uncertain. The germline gives CDR1 LGHNA, CDR2 YNFKEQ. The CDR3 has 17 residues. The V end lost 0 bases, the J end lost 2 bases, and 15 bases lay between the germline ends. CDR3 region: CASSQDWRSPPTDTQYF. Written as DNA, the CDR3 is TGTGCCAGCAGCCAAGATTGGCGGTCCCCCCCCACAGATACGCAGTATTTT.

The chain carries TRBV6-1 and TRBJ2-3; 8 bases are a match to TRBD2. V shed 6 bases, J shed 1 base, and the junction held 6 bases outside the gene matches. Germline CDR1 and CDR2: MNHNS and SASEGT. The CDR3 consists of 15 residues. CDR3 DNA sequence: TGTGCCAGCAGAGTTAGCGGGATTCGCACAGATACGCAGTATTTT. This encodes CASRVSGIRTDTQYF.

The gene calls are TRBV2 and TRBJ2-1; D possibly corresponds to TRBD2 (6 bases). The CDR3 has 14 residues. Germline lookup yields CDR1 SNHLY and CDR2 FYNNEI. V lost 10 bases to trimming and J lost 5 bases, with 18 bases between them. CDR3 coding DNA: TGTGCCATCCGAGGAGCGGGTTACGACAATGAGCAGTTCTTC. Translated, it gives CAIRGAGYDNEQFF.

The CDR3 DNA sequence: TGTGCCAGCAGTGCTGCCGGGACAGGGATCACTGGAAACACCATATATTTT. Its translation: CASSAAGTGITGNTIYF. The genes are TRBV25-1 and TRBJ1-3; TRBD1 agrees at 9 bases. This CDR3 is built from 17 residues. V was pared by 4 bases and J by 2 bases, with 9 bases of the junction left unmatched. Germline values: CDR1 MGHDK, CDR2 SYGVNS.

The table lists this clonotype with a few counts. The genes are TRBV20-1 and TRBJ2-3; D call uncertain. With 3 bases removed from V and 3 bases from J, the gap between germline ends came to 16 bases. Germline values: CDR1 DFQATT, CDR2 SNEGSKA (reference sequence). The CDR3 has 15 residues. The CDR3 loop reads CSARASRVWTDTQYF. DNA for the CDR3: TGCAGTGCTAGGGCCTCTAGGGTTTGGACAGATACGCAGTATTTT.

This chain uses TRBV6-2 or TRBV6-3 with TRBJ2-1, with D possibly matching TRBD2 (6 bases). Trimming cost V 4 bases and J 2 bases, with 15 bases left between them. The CDR3 spans 16 residues. Germline values: CDR1 MNHEY, CDR2 SVGEGT. The CDR3: CASSSISGPAYNEQFF. The CDR3, as DNA: TGTGCCAGCAGTTCCATTAGCGGCCCCGCCTACAATGAGCAGTTCTTC.

This chain links TRBV6-2 or TRBV6-3 with TRBJ2-2; 11 positions match TRBD2. Unmatched junction bases numbered 8, after V lost 5 bases and J lost 0 bases. The germline gives CDR1 MNHEY, CDR2 SVGEGT. This CDR3 contains 18 residues. The CDR3 spells CASSERLAGGPNTGELFF. DNA of the CDR3: TGTGCCAGCAGTGAACGGCTAGCGGGAGGACCGAACACCGGGGAGCTGTTTTTT.

V usage is TRBV29-1 and J usage is TRBJ1-1; maybe TRBD1 (5 bases). The V gene lost 7 bases and the J gene lost 2 bases, with 17 bases spanning the gap. Germline V gene sequence: CDR1 SQVTM, CDR2 ANQGSEA. This CDR3 comprises 14 residues. The CDR3 loop is CSARGEGGNTEAFF. The DNA of the CDR3 is TGCAGCGCCAGAGGGGAGGGAGGTAACACTGAAGCTTTCTTT. Filled out from reference TRBV29-1 and TRBJ1-1, the complete variable domain reads SAVISQKPSRDICQRGTSLTIQCQVDSQVTMMFWYRQQPGQSLTLIATANQGSEATYESGFVIDKFPISRPNLTFSTLTVSNMSPEDSSIYLCSARGEGGNTEAFFGQGTRLTVV.

The CDR3 sequence is CASSDPFEIKTQYF. The CDR3 nucleotides are TGTGCCAGCAGTGATCCCTTCGAGATAAAGACCCAGTACTTC. This rearrangement joins TRBV6-1 to TRBJ2-5, with unresolved D. From germline, CDR1 is MNHNS and CDR2 SASEGT. V was clipped by 3 bases and J by 6 bases, with 14 bases between them. The CDR3 totals 14 residues.

V and J are TRBV6-2 or TRBV6-3 and TRBJ2-5; 10 positions agree with TRBD2. The V and J ends lost 4 bases and 1 base, in that order; junction bases with no gene match: 3. The CDR3 extends over 15 amino acids. Germline CDR1 reads MNHEY; CDR2 reads SVGEGT. Here the CDR3 reads CASSFWTSGQETQYF. The CDR3 bases are TGTGCCAGCAGTTTTTGGACTAGCGGCCAAGAGACCCAGTACTTC.

The CDR3 reads CSASGGQAGSNQPQHF. CDR3 nucleotides: TGCAGTGCTAGCGGGGGACAGGCTGGTAGCAATCAGCCCCAGCATTTT. The chain couples TRBV20-1 to TRBJ1-5, with TRBD1 identical over 8 bases. The CDR3 has 16 amino acids. Germline values: CDR1 DFQATT, CDR2 SNEGSKA (reference sequence). V dropped 3 bases and J dropped 0; count of bases not matched to a gene: 7.

V usage is TRBV20-1 and J usage is TRBJ1-2, with D unresolved. The CDR3 totals 12 residues. Germline CDR1 and CDR2: DFQATT and SNEGSKA (reference sequence). The chain's CDR3 is CSTSGRFYGYTF. The CDR3 nucleotides are TGCAGCACGTCTGGCAGGTTCTATGGCTACACCTTC.

This chain joins TRBV20-1 and TRBJ2-1; tentatively, D is TRBD2 (6 bases). From germline, CDR1 is DFQATT and CDR2 SNEGSKA (reference sequence). The CDR3 length is 13 residues. The V end was cut by 4 bases, the J end by 3 bases, with 10 bases between. The CDR3 sequence is CSATGTVYNEQFF. In DNA, the CDR3 is TGCAGTGCTACTGGGACTGTCTACAATGAGCAGTTCTTC.

The chain links TRBV12-3 or TRBV12-4 to TRBJ2-3; D gene unclear. Deletions cut 3 bases from V and 3 bases from J, with 10 bases between. There are 14 residues in the CDR3. DNA for the CDR3: TGTGCCAGCAGTTTCCCCCCAGCAACAGATACGCAGTATTTT. This encodes CASSFPPATDTQYF.

The genes are TRBV4-3 and TRBJ2-6; TRBD1 matches at 7 bases. With 3 bases clipped from V and 2 bases from J, the junction kept 4 bases outside the gene matches. This CDR3 comprises 16 residues. Germline assignment: CDR1 LGHNA and CDR2 YSLEER. The CDR3 bases are TGCGCCAGCAGCCAGGCGCAGGGGGCTGGGGCCAACGTCCTGACTTTC. Residues: CASSQAQGAGANVLTF.

In this sample, this clonotype turned up a few times. The chain uses TRBV2 and TRBJ2-3, with D hard to call. V gave up 6 bases and J gave up 0 bases, with 7 bases separating them. The CDR3 covers 13 residues. Germline values: CDR1 SNHLY, CDR2 FYNNEI. CDR3 in amino acids: CASRRLSTDTQYF. CDR3 DNA sequence: TGTGCCAGCAGAAGGCTTAGCACAGATACGCAGTATTTT.

This clonotype occurred a few times. The CDR3 nucleotides are TGCAGCGGGGGCGACTTAGCCAAAAACATTCAGTACTTC. Amino acids: CSGGDLAKNIQYF. This chain uses TRBV29-1 with TRBJ2-4, with a possible D match to TRBD1 (5 bases). V lost 7 bases and J 0 bases, leaving 10 bases between the germline ends. Germline assignment: CDR1 SQVTM and CDR2 ANQGSEA. CDR3 length: 13 residues.

The chain links TRBV7-2 to TRBJ1-1; unclear D gene. Germline values: CDR1 SGHTA, CDR2 FQGNSA. CDR3 size: 16 residues. The V end was cut by 1 base, the J end by 6 bases, with 18 bases between. The CDR3 reads CASSLDAYREGPEAFF. CDR3 sequence (DNA): TGTGCCAGCAGCTTAGACGCTTACCGTGAGGGTCCTGAAGCTTTCTTT.

This sequence joins TRBV7-8 and TRBJ2-5, with a weak D call TRBD2 (6 bases). The V gene's germline CDR1 is SGHVS and CDR2 FQNEAQ. The germline V and J ends were trimmed by 1 base and 1 base, with 10 bases remaining between them. This CDR3 is built from 15 residues. As DNA, the CDR3 is TGTGCCAGCAGCTTAGTTTCGGGGGTCCAAGAGACCCAGTACTTC. Translated: CASSLVSGVQETQYF. The variable domain in full, completed from reference TRBV7-8 and TRBJ2-5, reads GAGVSQSPRYKVAKRGQDVALRCDPISGHVSLFWYQQALGQGPEFLTYFQNEAQLDKSGLPSDRFFAERPEGSVSTLKIQRTQQEDSAVYLCASSLVSGVQETQYFGPGTRLLVL.

The chain combines TRBV5-1 with TRBJ2-5; D uncertain. The CDR3 consists of 12 residues. V gave up 0 bases and J gave up 5 bases, with 5 bases separating them. Germline-derived CDR1 and CDR2 are SGHRS and YFSETQ. CDR3 region: CASSLGFETQYF. The CDR3 DNA reads as TGCGCCAGCAGCTTGGGGTTCGAGACCCAGTACTTC.

J is TRBJ2-7 and V is TRBV5-5; 8 nucleotides match TRBD1. The germline gives CDR1 SGHKS, CDR2 YYEKEE (reference sequence). The trim removed 4 bases at V and 5 bases at J, leaving 11 bases unmatched. The CDR3 runs 15 residues. The CDR3 bases are TGTGCCAGCAGCGATGGACAGGGAGGTAGTCACGAGCAGTACGTC. This encodes CASSDGQGGSHEQYV.